Listed here are 5 T cell receptor beta chains from one sample, sequenced in a study of radiation and T cells in renal cell carcinoma. Generated by immunoSEQ multiplex PCR, the TCRdb table keeps only in-frame clones and is missing some. Of under 55,000 clones in the sample, 65% to 90% were seen once. Stated time point: baseline pretreatment blood. The treatment here: 15 Gy SBRT to primary tumor, nephrectomy 4 weeks later. This material consisted of blood, taken from a patient whose treatment included radiotherapy and nephrectomy. The receptors originated from a woman in her seventies with renal cell carcinoma.

The chain links TRBV5-4 to TRBJ1-2; D is unresolved. The V end lost 2 bases, the J end lost 2 bases, and 10 bases lay between the germline ends. Germline-derived CDR1 and CDR2 are SGHNT and YYREEE (reference sequence). The CDR3 covers 14 residues. The CDR3 DNA reads as TGTGCCAGCAGCTTCGACACGGTGAACTATGGCTACACCTTC. Translation: CASSFDTVNYGYTF.

The CDR3 loop reads CASSIVFDRVSEAFF. CDR3 in DNA: TGTGCCAGTAGTATAGTGTTCGACAGGGTCTCTGAAGCTTTCTTT. The genes are TRBV19 and TRBJ1-1; TRBD1 matches 7 bases. CDR1 and CDR2 from the germline V gene are LNHDA and SQIVND (reference sequence). This CDR3 is 15 amino acids long. Trimming cost V 1 base and J 6 bases; bases outside gene matches: 8.

Here the CDR3 reads CASSLSDRVGPDEQFF. In nucleotides, the CDR3 is TGTGCCAGCAGCTTAAGTGACAGGGTTGGACCGGATGAGCAGTTCTTC. The chain couples TRBV7-2 to TRBJ2-1; 7 bases fit TRBD1. The CDR3 spans 16 residues. J gave up 8 bases and V 2 bases, and 12 bases lay outside the gene matches. The germline CDR1 and CDR2 sequences are SGHTA and FQGNSA.

The chain couples TRBV28 to TRBJ1-1; TRBD1 is a possible D gene (5 bases). CDR1 and CDR2 from the germline V gene are MDHEN and SYDVKM. This CDR3 is 14 amino acids long. The ends were cut back, 5 bases at V and 0 bases at J, with 10 bases in the middle. The CDR3 region is CASSDGGMNTEAFF. CDR3 DNA: TGTGCCAGCAGTGATGGGGGGATGAACACTGAAGCTTTCTTT.

V is TRBV5-6 and J is TRBJ1-5; perhaps TRBD1 as D (5 bases). Germline CDR1 is SGHDT and CDR2 is YYEEEE. The CDR3 is 14 amino acids. The V gene lost 0 bases and the J gene lost 4 bases, with 8 bases spanning the gap. The CDR3 is CASSLGQQNQPQHF. For the CDR3, the DNA is TGTGCCAGCAGCTTGGGACAGCAAAATCAGCCCCAGCATTTT.